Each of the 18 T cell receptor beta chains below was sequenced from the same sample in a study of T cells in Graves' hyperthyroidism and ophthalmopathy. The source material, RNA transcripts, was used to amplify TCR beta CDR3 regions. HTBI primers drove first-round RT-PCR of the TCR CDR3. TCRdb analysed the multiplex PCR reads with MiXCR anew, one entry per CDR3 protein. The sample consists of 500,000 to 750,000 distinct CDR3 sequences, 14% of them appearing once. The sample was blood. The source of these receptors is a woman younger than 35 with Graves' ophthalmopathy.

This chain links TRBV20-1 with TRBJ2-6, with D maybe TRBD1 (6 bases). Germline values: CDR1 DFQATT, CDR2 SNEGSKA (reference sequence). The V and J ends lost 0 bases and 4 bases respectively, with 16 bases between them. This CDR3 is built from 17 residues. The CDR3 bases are TGCAGTGCTAGAGATTTAACCGCAGGGGAAGGGGCCAACGTCCTGACTTTC. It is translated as CSARDLTAGEGANVLTF.

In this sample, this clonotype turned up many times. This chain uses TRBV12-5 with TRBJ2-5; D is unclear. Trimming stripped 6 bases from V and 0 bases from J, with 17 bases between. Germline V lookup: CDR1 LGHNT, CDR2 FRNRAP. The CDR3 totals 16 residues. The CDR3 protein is CASGEYSSLYQETQYF. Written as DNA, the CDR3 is TGTGCTAGTGGAGAGTACTCCTCCCTATACCAAGAGACCCAGTACTTC.

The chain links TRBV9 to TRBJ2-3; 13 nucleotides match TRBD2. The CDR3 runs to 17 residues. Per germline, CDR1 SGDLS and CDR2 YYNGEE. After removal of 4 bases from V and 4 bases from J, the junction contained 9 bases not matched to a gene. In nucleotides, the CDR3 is TGTGCCAGCAGCACTTTTACGACTAGCGGGAGGTCAGATACGCAGTATTTT. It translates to CASSTFTTSGRSDTQYF.

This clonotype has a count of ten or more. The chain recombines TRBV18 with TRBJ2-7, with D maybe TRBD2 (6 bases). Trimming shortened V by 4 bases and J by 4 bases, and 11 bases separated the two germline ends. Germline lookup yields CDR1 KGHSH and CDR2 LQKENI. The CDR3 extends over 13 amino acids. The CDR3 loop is CASSLGLQYEQYF. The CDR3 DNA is TGTGCCAGCTCACTGGGACTTCAATACGAGCAGTACTTC.

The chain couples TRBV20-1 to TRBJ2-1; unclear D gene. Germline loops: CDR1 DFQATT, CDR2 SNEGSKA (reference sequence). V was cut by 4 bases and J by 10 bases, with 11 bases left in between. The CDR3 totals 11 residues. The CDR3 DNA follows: TGCAGTGCTACACCCGGCGGCGAGCAGTTCTTC. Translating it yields CSATPGGEQFF.

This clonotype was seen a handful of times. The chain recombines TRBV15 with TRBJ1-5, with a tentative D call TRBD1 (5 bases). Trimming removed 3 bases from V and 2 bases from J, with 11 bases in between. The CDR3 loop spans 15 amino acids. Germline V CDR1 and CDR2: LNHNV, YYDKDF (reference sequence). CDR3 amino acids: CATSRDRQRNQPQHF. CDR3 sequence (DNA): TGTGCCACCAGCAGGGACCGACAGCGCAATCAGCCCCAGCATTTT.

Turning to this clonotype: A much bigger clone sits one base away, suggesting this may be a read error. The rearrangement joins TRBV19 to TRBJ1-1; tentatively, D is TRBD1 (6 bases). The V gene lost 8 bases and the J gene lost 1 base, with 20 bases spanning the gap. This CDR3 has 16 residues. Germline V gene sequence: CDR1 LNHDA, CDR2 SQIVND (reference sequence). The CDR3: CASCSLTGATNTEAFF. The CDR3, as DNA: TGTGCCAGTTGTAGCCTAACGGGGGCGACGAACACTGAAGCTTTCTTT.

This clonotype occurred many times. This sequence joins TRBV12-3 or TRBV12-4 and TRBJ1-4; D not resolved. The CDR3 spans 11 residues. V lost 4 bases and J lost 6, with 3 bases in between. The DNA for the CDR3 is TGTGCCAGCAGTTCCCATGAAAAACTGTTTTTT. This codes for CASSSHEKLFF.

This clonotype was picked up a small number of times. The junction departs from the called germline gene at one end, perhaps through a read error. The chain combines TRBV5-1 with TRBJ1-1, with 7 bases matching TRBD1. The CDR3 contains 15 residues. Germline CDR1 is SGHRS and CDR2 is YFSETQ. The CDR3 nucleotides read TGCGCCAGCAGCTTGGTCAGGGGGGGGTACACTGAAGCTTCCTTT. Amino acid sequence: CASSLVRGGYTEASF.

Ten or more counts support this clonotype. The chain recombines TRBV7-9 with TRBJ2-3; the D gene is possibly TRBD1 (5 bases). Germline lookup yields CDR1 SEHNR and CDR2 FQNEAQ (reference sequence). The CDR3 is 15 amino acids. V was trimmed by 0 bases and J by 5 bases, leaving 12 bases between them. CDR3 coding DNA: TGTGCCAGCAGCTTAGCCTGGGCAGGGCGAGATACGCAGTATTTT. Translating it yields CASSLAWAGRDTQYF. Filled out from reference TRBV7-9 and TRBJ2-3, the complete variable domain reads DTGVSQNPRHKITKRGQNVTFRCDPISEHNRLYWYRQTLGQGPEFLTYFQNEAQLEKSRLLSDRFSAERPKGSFSTLEIQRTEQGDSAMYLCASSLAWAGRDTQYFGPGTRLTVL.

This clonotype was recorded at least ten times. CDR3: CASSLEGQGKETQYF. Written as DNA, the CDR3 is TGTGCCAGCTCCCTAGAAGGACAGGGAAAAGAGACCCAGTACTTC. The chain carries TRBV2 and TRBJ2-5, with TRBD1 matching over 8 bases. This CDR3 is built from 15 residues. J was trimmed by 3 bases and V by 8 bases; bases with no gene match: 11. Germline loops: CDR1 SNHLY, CDR2 FYNNEI.

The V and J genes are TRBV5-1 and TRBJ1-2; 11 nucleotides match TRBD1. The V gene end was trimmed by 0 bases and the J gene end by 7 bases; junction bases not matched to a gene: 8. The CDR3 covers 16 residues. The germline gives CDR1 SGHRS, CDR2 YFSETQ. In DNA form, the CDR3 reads TGCGCCAGCAGCTTGGTTCCGGGACAGGGGGTTGGTGGCTACACCTTC. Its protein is CASSLVPGQGVGGYTF.

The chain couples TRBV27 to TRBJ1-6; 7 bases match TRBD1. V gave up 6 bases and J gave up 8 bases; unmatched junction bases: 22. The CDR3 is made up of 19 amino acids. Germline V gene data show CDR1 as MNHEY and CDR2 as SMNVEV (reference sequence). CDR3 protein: CASSIMWTGLIPGHSPLHF. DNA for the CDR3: TGTGCCAGCAGCATTATGTGGACAGGCCTTATCCCAGGACATTCACCCCTCCACTTT.

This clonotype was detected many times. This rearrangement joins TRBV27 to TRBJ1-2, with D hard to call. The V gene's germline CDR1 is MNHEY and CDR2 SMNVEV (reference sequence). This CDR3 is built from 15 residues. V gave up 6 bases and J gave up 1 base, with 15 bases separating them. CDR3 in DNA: TGTGCCAGCAGCGGTCTCACTGGTAATAACTATGGCTACACCTTC. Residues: CASSGLTGNNYGYTF.

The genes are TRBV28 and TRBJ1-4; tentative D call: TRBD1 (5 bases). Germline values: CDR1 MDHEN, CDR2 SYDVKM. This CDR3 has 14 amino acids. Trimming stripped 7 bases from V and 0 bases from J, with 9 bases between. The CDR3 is CASNWGATNEKLFF. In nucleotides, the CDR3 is TGTGCCAGCAACTGGGGGGCAACTAATGAAAAACTGTTTTTT. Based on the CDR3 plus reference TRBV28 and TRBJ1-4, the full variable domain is DVKVTQSSRYLVKRTGEKVFLECVQDMDHENMFWYRQDPGLGLRLIYFSYDVKMKEKGDIPEGYSVSREKKERFSLILESASTNQTSMYLCASNWGATNEKLFFGSGTQLSVL.

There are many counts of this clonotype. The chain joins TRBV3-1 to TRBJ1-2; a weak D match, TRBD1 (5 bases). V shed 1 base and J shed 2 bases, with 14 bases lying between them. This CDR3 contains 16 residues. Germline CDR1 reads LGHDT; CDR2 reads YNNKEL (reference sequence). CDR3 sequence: CASSQAARDRNYGYTF. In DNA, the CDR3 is TGTGCCAGCAGCCAAGCGGCCCGGGACCGGAACTATGGCTACACCTTC.

CDR3 loop: CASSEAKREGPGQRTDTQYF. CDR3 bases: TGTGCCAGCAGTGAAGCGAAGCGGGAGGGCCCGGGACAACGCACAGATACGCAGTATTTT. This chain links TRBV6-1 with TRBJ2-3; TRBD2 agrees at 10 bases. The V and J ends lost 0 bases and 1 base, in that order; junction bases with no gene match: 13. Germline assignment: CDR1 MNHNS and CDR2 SASEGT. This CDR3 has 20 amino acids.

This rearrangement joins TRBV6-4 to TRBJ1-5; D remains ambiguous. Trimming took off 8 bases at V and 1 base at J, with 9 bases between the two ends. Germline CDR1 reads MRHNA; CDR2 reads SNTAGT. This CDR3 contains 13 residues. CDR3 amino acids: CASAWESNQPQHF. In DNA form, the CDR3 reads TGTGCCAGCGCTTGGGAAAGCAATCAGCCCCAGCATTTT.